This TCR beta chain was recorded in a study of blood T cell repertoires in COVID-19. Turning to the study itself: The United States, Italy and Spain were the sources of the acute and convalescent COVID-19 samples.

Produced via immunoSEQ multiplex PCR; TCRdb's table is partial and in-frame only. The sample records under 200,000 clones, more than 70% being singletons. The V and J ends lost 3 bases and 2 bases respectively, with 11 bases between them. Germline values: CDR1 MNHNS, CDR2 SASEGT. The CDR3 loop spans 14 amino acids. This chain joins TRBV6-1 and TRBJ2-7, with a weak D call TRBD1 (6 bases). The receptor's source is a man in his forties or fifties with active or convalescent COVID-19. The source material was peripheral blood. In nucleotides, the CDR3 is TGTGCCAGCAGTGATCATGACAGGCCCTACGAGCAGTACTTC. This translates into CASSDHDRPYEQYF.